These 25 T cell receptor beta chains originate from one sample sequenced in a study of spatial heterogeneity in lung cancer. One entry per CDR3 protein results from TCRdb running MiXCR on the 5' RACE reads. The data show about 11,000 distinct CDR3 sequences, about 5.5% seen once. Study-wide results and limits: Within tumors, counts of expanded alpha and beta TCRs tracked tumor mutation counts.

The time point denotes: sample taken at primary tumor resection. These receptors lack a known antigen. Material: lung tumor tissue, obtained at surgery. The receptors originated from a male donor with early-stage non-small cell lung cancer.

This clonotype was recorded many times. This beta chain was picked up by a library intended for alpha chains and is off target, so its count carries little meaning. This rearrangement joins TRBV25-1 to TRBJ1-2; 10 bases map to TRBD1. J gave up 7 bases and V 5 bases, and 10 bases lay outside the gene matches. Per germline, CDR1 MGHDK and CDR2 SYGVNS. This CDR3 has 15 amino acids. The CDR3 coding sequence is TGTGCCAGCAGTCCACCCGGGACAGGGGTGGGTGGCTACACCTTC. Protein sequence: CASSPPGTGVGGYTF.

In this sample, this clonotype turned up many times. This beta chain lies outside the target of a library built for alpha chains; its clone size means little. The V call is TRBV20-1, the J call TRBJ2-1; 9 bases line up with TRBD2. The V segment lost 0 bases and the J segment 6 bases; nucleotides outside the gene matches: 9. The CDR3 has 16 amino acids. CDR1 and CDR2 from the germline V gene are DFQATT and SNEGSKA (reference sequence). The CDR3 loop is CSARDILAGTFNEQFF. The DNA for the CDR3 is TGCAGTGCTAGAGATATCCTAGCGGGAACGTTCAATGAGCAGTTCTTC.

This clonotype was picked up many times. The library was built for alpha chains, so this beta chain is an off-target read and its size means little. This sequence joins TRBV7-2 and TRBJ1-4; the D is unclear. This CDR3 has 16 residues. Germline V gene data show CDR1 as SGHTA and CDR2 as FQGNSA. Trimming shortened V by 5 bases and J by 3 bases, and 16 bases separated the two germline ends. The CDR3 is CASSQRLGSSNEKLFF. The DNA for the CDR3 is TGTGCCAGCAGCCAACGCCTCGGGTCGTCTAATGAAAAACTGTTTTTT. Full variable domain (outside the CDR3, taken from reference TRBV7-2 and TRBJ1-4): GAGVSQSPSNKVTEKGKDVELRCDPISGHTALYWYRQSLGQGLEFLIYFQGNSAPDKSGLPSDRFSAERTGGSVSTLTIQRTQQEDSAVYLCASSQRLGSSNEKLFFGSGTQLSVL.

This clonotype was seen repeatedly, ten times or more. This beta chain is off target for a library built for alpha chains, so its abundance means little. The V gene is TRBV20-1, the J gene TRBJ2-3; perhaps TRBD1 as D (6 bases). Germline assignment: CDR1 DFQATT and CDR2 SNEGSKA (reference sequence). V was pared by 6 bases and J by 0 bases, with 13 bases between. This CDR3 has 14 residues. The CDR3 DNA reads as TGCAGTGCCCCTGGGGACACTAGCACAGATACGCAGTATTTT. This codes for CSAPGDTSTDTQYF.

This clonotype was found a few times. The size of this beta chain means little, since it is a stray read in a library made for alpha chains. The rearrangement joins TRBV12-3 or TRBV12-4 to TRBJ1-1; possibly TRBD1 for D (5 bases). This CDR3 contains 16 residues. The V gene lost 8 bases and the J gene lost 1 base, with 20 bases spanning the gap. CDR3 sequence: CASSTLWGPRNTEAFF. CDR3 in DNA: TGTGCCAGCTCTACACTCTGGGGCCCACGGAACACTGAAGCTTTCTTT.

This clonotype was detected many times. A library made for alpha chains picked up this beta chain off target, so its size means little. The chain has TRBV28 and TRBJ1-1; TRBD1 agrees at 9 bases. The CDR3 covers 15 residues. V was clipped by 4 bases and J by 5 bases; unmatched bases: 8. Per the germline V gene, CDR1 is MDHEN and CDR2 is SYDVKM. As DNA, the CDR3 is TGTGCCAGCAGTTCTCCGACAGGGGGGGGAACTGAAGCTTTCTTT. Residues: CASSSPTGGGTEAFF. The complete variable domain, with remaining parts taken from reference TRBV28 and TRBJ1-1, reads DVKVTQSSRYLVKRTGEKVFLECVQDMDHENMFWYRQDPGLGLRLIYFSYDVKMKEKGDIPEGYSVSREKKERFSLILESASTNQTSMYLCASSSPTGGGTEAFFGQGTRLTVV.

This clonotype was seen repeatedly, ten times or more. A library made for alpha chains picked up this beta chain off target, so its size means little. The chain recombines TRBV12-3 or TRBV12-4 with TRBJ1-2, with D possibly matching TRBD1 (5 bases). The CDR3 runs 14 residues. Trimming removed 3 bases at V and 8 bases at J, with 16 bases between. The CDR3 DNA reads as TGTGCCAGCAGTTTTGGTGCAGGGATAGGAGGCTACACCTTC. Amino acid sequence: CASSFGAGIGGYTF.

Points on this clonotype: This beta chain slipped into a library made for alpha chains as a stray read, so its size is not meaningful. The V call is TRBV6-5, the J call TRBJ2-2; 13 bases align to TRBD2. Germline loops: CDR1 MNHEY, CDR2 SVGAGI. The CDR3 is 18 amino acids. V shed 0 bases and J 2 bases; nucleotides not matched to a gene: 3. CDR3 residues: CASSYSGTSGTNTGELFF. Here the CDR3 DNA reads TGTGCCAGCAGTTACTCCGGGACTAGCGGGACCAACACCGGGGAGCTGTTTTTT.

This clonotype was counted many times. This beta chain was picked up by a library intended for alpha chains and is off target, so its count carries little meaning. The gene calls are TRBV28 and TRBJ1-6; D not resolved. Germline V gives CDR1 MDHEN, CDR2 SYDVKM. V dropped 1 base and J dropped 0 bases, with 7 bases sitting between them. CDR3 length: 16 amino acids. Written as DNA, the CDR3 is TGTGCCAGCAGTTTATTAGGGAGCTCCTATAATTCACCCCTCCACTTT. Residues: CASSLLGSSYNSPLHF.

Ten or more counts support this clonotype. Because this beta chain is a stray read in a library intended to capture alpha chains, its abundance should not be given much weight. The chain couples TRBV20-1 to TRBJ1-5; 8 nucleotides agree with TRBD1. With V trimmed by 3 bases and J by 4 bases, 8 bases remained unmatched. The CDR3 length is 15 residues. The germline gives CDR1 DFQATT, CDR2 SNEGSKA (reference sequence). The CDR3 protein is CSARPSGQVNQPQHF. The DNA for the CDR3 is TGCAGTGCTAGGCCCTCGGGACAGGTAAATCAGCCCCAGCATTTT.

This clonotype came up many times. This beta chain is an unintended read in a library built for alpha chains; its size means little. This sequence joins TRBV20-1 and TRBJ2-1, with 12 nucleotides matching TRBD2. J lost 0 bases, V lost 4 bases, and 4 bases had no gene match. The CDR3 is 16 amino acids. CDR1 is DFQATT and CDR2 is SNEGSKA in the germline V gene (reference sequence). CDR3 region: CSAKLAGGLSYNEQFF. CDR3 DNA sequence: TGCAGTGCTAAACTAGCGGGGGGACTCTCCTACAATGAGCAGTTCTTC.

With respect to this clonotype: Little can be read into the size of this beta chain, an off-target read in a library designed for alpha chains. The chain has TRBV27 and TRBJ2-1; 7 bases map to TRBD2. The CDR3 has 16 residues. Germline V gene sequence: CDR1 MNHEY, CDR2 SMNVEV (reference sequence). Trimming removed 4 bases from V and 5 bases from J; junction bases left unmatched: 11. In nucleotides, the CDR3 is TGTGCCAGCAGTTCTACAGTGGCGGCGGGGGACAATGAGCAGTTCTTC. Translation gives CASSSTVAAGDNEQFF.

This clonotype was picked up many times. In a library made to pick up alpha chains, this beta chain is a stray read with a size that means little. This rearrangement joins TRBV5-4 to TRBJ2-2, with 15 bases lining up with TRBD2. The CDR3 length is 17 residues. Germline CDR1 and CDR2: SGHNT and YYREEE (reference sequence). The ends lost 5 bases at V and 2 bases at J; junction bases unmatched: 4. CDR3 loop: CASRPGLAGGNTGELFF. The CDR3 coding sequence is TGTGCCAGCAGACCGGGACTAGCGGGAGGTAACACCGGGGAGCTGTTTTTT.

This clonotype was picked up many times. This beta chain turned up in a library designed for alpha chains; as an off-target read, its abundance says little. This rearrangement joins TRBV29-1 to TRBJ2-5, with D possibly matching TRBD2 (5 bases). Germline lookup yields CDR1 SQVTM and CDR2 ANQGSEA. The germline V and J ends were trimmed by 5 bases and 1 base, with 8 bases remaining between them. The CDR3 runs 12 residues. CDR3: CSVSRAQETQYF. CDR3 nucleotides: TGCAGCGTTTCGCGGGCCCAAGAGACCCAGTACTTC.

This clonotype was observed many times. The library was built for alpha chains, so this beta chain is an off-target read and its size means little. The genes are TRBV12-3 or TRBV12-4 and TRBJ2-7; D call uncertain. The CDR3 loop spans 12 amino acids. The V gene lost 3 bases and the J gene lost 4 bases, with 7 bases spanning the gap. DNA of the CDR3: TGTGCCAGCAGTTTTAACCATTACGAGCAGTACTTC. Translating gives CASSFNHYEQYF.

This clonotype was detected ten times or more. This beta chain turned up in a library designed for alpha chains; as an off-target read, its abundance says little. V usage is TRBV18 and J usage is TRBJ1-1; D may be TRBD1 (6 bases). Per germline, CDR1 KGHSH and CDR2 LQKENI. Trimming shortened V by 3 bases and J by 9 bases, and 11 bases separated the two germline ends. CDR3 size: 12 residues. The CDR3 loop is CASSPGQPQAFF. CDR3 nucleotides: TGTGCCAGCTCACCGGGACAACCCCAAGCTTTCTTT.

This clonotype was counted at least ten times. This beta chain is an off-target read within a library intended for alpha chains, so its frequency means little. The CDR3 reads CASSLREGPNTEAFF. CDR3 DNA: TGCGCCAGCAGCTTGAGGGAGGGCCCGAACACTGAAGCTTTCTTT. The chain has TRBV5-1 and TRBJ1-1; D not certain. The CDR3 loop spans 15 amino acids. Between the trimmed V and J ends, which lost 1 base and 1 base, there was a span of 11 bases. The V gene's germline CDR1 is SGHRS and CDR2 YFSETQ.

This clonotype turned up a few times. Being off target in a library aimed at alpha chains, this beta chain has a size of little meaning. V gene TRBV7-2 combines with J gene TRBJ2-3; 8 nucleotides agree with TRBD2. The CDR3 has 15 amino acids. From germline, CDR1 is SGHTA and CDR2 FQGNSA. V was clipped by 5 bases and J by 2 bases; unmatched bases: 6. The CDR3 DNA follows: TGTGCCAGCAGCCGCACGGGACTAGTCACAGATACGCAGTATTTT. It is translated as CASSRTGLVTDTQYF.

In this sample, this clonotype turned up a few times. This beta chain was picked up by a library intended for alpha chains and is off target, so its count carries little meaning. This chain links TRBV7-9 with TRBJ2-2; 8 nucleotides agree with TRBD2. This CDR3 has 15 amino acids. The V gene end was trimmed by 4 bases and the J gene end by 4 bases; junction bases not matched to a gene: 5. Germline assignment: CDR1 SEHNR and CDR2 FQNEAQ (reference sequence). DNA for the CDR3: TGTGCCAGCAGCTCGAGCGGGGGCTTCACCGGGGAGCTGTTTTTT. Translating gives CASSSSGGFTGELFF.

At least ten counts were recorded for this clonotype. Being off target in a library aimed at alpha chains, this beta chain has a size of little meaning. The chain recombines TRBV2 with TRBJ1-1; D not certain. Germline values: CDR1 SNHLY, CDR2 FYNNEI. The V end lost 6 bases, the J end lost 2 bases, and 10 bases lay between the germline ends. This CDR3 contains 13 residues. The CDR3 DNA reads TGTGCCAGCAGGGACCTCTTTAACACTGAAGCTTTCTTT. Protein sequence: CASRDLFNTEAFF.

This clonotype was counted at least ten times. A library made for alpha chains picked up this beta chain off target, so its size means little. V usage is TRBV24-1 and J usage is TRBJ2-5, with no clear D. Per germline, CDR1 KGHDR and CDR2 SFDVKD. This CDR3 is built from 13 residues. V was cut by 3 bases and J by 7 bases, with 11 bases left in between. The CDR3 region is CATSDGVLGTQYF. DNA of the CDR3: TGTGCCACCAGTGATGGGGTCCTCGGGACCCAGTACTTC.

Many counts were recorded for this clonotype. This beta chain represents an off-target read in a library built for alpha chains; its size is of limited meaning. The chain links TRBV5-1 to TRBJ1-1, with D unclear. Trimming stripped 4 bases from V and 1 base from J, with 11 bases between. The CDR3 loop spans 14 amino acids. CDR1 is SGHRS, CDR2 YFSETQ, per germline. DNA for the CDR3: TGCGCCAGCAGCCCCGAGACGGGGAACACTGAAGCTTTCTTT. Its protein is CASSPETGNTEAFF. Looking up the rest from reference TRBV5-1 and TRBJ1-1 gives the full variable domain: KAGVTQTPRYLIKTRGQQVTLSCSPISGHRSVSWYQQTPGQGLQFLFEYFSETQRNKGNFPGRFSGRQFSNSRSEMNVSTLELGDSALYLCASSPETGNTEAFFGQGTRLTVV.

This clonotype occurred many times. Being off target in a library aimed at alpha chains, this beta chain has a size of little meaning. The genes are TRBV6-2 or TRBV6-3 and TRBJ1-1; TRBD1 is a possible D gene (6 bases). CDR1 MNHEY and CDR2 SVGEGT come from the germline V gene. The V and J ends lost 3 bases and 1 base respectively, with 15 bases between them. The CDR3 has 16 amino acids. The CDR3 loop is CASSYARGDWNTEAFF. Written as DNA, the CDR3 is TGTGCCAGCAGTTATGCCAGGGGAGATTGGAACACTGAAGCTTTCTTT.

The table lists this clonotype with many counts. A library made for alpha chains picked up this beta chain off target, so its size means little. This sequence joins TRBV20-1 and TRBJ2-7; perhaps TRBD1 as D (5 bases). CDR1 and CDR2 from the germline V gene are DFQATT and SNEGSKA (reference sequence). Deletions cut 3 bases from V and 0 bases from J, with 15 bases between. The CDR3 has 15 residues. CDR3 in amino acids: CSARGARAYSYEQYF. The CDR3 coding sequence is TGCAGTGCTAGGGGCGCCAGGGCCTACTCCTACGAGCAGTACTTC.

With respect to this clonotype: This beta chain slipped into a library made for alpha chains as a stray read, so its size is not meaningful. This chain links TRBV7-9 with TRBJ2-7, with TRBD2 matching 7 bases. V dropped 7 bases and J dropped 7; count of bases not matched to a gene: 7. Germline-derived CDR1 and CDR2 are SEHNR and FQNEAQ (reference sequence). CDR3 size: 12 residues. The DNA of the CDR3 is TGTGCCAGCACGGGGGGACCCAAAGAGCAGTACTTC. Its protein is CASTGGPKEQYF. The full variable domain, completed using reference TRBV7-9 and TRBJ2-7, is DTGVSQNPRHKITKRGQNVTFRCDPISEHNRLYWYRQTLGQGPEFLTYFQNEAQLEKSRLLSDRFSAERPKGSFSTLEIQRTEQGDSAMYLCASTGGPKEQYFGPGTRLTVT.